This T cell receptor beta chain was obtained from a study of shared clonotypes between healthy human individuals. The study, taken as a whole, reports: Estimated richness was generally greater in naive than memory subsets.

Here immunoSEQ multiplex PCR was the method, and the copy in TCRdb shows in-frame clones only, minus some. The sample lists millions of clones; about 93% were seen once. A note on this clone: The antigen is unknown.

It was CD45RO-negative cells, positively selected for CCR7, that made up naive CD8 cells, with terminally differentiated effector memory CD45RA+ cells excluded. Every donor, a Caucasian adult, lived in Nashville, Tennessee. The clonotype originates from a man aged 18 to 29 in good health. Some clones in this sample may be carry-over from other donors' samples. Sequenced: naive CD8+ T cells from PBMCs.

As DNA, the CDR3 is TGTGCCAGCAGTGAGTTCCCGAGCGCTAGCGGGGACTACGAGCAGTACTTC. Translated: CASSEFPSASGDYEQYF. V and J are TRBV25-1 and TRBJ2-7, with 9 bases that match TRBD2. With V trimmed by 3 bases and J by 3 bases, 12 bases remained unmatched. Germline CDR1 and CDR2: MGHDK and SYGVNS. This CDR3 is built from 17 residues.